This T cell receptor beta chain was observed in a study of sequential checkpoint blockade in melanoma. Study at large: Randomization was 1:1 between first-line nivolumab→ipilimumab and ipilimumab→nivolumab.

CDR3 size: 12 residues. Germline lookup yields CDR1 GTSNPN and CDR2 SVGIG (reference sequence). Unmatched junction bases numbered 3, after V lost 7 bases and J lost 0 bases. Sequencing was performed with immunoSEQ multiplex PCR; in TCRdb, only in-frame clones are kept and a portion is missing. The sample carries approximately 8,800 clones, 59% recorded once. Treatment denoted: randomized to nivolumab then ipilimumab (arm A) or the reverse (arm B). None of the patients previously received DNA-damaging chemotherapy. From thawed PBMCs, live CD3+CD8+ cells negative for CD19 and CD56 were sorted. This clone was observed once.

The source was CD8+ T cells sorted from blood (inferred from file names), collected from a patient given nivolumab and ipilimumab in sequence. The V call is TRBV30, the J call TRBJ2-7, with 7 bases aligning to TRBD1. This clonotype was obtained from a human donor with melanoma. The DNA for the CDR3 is TGTGCCTTGGACAGGAGCTCCTACGAGCAGTACTTC. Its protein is CALDRSSYEQYF.